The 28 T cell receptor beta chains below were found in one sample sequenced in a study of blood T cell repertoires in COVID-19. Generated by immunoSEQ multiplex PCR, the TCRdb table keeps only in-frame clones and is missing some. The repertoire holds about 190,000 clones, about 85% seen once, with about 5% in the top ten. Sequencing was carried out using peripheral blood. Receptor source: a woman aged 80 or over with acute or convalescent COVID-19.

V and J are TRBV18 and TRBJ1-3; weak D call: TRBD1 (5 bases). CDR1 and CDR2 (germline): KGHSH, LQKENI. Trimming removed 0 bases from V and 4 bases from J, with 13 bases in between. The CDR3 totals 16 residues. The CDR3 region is CASSPPEYRSGNTIYF. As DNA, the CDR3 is TGTGCCAGCTCACCACCGGAGTACAGGTCCGGAAACACCATATATTTT.

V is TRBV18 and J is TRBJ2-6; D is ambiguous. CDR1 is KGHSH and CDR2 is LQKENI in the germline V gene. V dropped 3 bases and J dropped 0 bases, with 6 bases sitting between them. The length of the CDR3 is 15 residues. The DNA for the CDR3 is TGTGCCAGCTCACCGTATAGCTCTGGGGCCAACGTCCTGACTTTC. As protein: CASSPYSSGANVLTF.

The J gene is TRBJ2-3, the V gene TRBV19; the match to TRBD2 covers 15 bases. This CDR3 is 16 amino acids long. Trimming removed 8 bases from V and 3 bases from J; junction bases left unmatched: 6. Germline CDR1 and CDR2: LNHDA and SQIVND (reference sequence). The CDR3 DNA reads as TGTGCCAGTGGACGGACTAGCGGGAGGGCGACAGATACGCAGTATTTT. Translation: CASGRTSGRATDTQYF.

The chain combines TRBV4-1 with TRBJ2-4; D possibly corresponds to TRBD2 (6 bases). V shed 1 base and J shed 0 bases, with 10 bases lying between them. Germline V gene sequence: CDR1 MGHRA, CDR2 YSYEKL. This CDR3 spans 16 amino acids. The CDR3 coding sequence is TGCGCCAGCAGCCAAGTGCTAGCGCTAGCCAAAAACATTCAGTACTTC. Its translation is CASSQVLALAKNIQYF.

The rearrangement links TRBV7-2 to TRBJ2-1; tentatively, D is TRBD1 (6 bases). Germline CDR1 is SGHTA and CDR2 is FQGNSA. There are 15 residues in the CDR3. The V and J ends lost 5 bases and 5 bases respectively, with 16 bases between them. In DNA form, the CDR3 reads TGTGCCAGCAGCCCGGACAGACTCGGTAACAATGAGCAGTTCTTC. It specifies CASSPDRLGNNEQFF.

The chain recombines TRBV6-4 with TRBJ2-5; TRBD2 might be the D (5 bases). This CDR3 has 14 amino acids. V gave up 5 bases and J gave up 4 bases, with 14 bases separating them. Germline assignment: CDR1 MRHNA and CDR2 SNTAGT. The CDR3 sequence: CASSREASSETQYF. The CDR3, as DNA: TGTGCCAGCAGTCGTGAGGCTAGCTCAGAGACCCAGTACTTC.

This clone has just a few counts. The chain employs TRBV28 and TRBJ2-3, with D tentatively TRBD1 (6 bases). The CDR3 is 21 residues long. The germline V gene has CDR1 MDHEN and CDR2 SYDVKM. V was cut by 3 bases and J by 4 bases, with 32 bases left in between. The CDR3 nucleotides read TGTGCCAGCAGTTTTCATTCACAGGGTGCTAAGACCATGGGGTTCTCAGATACGCAGTATTTT. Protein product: CASSFHSQGAKTMGFSDTQYF.

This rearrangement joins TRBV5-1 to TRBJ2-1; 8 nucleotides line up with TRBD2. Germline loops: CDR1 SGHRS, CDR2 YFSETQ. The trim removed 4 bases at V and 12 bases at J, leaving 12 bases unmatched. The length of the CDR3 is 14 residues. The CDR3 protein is CASSPGGVTPTQFF. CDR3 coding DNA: TGCGCCAGCAGCCCGGGGGGGGTGACACCAACGCAGTTCTTC. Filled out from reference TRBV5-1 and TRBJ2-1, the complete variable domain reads KAGVTQTPRYLIKTRGQQVTLSCSPISGHRSVSWYQQTPGQGLQFLFEYFSETQRNKGNFPGRFSGRQFSNSRSEMNVSTLELGDSALYLCASSPGGVTPTQFFGPGTRLTVL.

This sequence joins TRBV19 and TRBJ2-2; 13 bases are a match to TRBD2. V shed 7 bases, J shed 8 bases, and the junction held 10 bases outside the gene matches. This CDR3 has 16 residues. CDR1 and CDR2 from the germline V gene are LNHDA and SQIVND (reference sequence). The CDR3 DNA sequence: TGTGCCAGTATGAGACTAGCGGGAGGTGCGTTGGGGGAGCTGTTTTTT. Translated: CASMRLAGGALGELFF.

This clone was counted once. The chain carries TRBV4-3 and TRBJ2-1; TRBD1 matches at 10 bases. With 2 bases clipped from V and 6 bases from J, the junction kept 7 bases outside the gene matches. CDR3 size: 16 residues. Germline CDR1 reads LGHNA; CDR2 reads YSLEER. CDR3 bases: TGCGCCAGCAGCCAAACGAGGACAGGGGGATTCAATGAGCAGTTCTTC. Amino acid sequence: CASSQTRTGGFNEQFF.

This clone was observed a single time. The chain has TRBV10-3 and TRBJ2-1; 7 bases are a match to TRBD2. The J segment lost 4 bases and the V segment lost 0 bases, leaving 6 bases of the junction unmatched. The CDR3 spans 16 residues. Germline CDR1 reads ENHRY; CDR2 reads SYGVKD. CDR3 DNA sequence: TGTGCCATCAGTGAGTCAAGGGCTAGCGGTTACAATGAGCAGTTCTTC. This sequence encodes CAISESRASGYNEQFF.

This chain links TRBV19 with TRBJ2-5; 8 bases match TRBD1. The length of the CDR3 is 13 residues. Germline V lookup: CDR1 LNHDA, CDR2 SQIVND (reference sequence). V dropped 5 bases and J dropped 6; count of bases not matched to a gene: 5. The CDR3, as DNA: TGTGCCAGTAGTCAGGACAGGGCGAAGACCCAGTACTTC. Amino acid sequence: CASSQDRAKTQYF.

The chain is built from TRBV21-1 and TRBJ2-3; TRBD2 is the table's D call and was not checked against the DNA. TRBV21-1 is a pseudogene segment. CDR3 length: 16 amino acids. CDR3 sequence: CASSKGSRSCTDTQYF. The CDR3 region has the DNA TGTGCCAGCAGCAAAGGGAGCAGATCATGCACAGATACGCAGTATTTT.

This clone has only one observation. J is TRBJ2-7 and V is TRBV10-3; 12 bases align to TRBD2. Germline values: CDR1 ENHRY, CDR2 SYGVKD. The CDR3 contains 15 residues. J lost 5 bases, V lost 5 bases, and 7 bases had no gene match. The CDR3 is CAISPLLAGGNEQYF. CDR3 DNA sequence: TGTGCCATCAGTCCGTTACTAGCGGGAGGCAACGAGCAGTACTTC.

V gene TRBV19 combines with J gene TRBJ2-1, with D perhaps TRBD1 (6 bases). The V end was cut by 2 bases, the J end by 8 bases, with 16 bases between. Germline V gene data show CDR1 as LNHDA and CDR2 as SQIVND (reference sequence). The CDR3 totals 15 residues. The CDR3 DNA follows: TGTGCCAGTAGTATAAAAGGGGGAGCGTTCGATGAGCAGTTCTTC. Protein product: CASSIKGGAFDEQFF. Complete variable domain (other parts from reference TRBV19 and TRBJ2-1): DGGITQSPKYLFRKEGQNVTLSCEQNLNHDAMYWYRQDPGQGLRLIYYSQIVNDFQKGDIAEGYSVSREKKESFPLTVTSAQKNPTAFYLCASSIKGGAFDEQFFGPGTRLTVL.

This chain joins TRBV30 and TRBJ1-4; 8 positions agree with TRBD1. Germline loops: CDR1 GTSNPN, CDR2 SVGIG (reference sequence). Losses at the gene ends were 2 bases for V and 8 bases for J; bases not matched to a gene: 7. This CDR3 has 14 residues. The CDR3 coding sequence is TGTGCCTGGAGTCGTCAGGGGGCAAGAGAAAAACTGTTTTTT. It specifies CAWSRQGAREKLFF.

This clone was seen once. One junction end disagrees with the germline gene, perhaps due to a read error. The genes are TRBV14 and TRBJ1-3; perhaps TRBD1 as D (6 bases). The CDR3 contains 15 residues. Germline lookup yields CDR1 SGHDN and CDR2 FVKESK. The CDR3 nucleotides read TGTGCCAGCACAGTCAGGGGCTCAGGAGGAAGCACCATATATTTT. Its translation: CASTVRGSGGSTIYF.

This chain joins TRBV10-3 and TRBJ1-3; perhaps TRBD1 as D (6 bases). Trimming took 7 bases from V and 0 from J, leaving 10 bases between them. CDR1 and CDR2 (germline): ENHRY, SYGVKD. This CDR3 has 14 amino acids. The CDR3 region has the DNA TGTGCCATCAACGGACAGTCCTCTGGAAACACCATATATTTT. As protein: CAINGQSSGNTIYF.

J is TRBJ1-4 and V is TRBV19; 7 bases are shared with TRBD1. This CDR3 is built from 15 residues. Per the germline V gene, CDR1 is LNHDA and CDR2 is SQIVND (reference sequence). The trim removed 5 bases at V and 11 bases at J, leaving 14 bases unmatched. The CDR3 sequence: CASSPSGQMRGKLFF. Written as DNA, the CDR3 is TGTGCCAGTAGTCCCTCGGGACAGATGAGAGGGAAACTGTTTTTT.

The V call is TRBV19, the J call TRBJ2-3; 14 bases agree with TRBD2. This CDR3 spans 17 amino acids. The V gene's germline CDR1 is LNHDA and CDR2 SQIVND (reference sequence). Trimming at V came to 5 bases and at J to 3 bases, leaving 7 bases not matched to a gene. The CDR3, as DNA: TGTGCCAGTAGTCCGCGGACTAGCGGGAGGCCTACAGATACGCAGTATTTT. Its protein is CASSPRTSGRPTDTQYF.

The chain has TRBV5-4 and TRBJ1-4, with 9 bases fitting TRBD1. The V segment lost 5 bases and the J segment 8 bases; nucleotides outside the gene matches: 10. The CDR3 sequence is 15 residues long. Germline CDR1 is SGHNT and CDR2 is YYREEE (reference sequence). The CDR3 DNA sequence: TGTGCCAGCAGTACTCCGGGACAGGGAGGAGAAAAACTGTTTTTT. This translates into CASSTPGQGGEKLFF.

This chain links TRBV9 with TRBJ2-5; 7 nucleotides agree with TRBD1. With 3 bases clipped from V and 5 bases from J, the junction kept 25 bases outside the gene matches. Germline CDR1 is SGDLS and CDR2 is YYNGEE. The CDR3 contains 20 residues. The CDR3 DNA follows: TGTGCCAGCAGCGGCCACAGGGGACGACGAGGAGGAGCCCTTGTGGAGACCCAGTACTTC. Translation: CASSGHRGRRGGALVETQYF.

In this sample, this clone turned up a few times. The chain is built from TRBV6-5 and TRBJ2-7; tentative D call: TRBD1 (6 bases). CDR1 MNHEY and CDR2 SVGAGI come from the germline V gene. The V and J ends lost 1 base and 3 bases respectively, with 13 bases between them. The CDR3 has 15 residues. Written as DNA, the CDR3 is TGTGCCAGCAGTTACTTGGACAGAGGTCTCTACGAGCAGTACTTC. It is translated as CASSYLDRGLYEQYF.

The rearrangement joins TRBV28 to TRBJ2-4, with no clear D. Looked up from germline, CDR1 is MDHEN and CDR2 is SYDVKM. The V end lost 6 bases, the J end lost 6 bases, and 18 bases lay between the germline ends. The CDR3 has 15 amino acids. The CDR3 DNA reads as TGTGCCAGCAGCTCCTTTTATGGAGTTTCAAACATTCAGTACTTC. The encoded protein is CASSSFYGVSNIQYF.

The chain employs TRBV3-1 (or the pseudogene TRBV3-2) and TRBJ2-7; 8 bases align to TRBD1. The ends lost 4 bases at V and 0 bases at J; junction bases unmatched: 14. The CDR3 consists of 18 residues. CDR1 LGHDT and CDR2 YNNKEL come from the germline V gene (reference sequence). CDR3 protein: CASSPPNDRGLSSYEQYF. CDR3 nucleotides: TGTGCCAGCAGCCCACCAAACGACAGGGGCCTTAGCTCCTACGAGCAGTACTTC.

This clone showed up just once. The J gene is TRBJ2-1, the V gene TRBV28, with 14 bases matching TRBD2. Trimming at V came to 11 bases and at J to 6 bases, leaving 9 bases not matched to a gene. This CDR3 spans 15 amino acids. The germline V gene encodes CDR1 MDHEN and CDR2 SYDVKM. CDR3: CAGGTSGRGPNEQFF. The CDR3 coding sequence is TGTGCCGGAGGGACTAGCGGGAGAGGTCCCAATGAGCAGTTCTTC.

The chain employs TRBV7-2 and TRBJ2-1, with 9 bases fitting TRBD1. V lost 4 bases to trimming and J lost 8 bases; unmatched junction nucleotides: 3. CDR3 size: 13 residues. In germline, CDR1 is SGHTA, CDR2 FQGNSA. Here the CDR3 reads CASSWDRVDEQFF. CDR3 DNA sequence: TGTGCCAGCAGCTGGGACAGGGTGGATGAGCAGTTCTTC.

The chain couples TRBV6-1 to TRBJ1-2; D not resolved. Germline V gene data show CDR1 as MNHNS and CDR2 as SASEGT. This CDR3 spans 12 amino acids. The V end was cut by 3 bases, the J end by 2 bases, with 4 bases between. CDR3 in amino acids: CASSDGNYGYTF. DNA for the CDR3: TGTGCCAGCAGTGACGGGAACTATGGCTACACCTTC.